This paragraph reports one T cell receptor (beta chain). Authors' processing steps: By means of reference gene primer amplification, nucleated cell counts were estimated. Assay: immunoSEQ multiplex PCR; the TCRdb copy retains only in-frame clones and omits some. V and J calls and clone size are given by that table; D and trimming were obtained from the DNA. The sample yields about 130,000 clones, roughly 83% seen once. CDR3 length: 14 residues. Per the germline V gene, CDR1 is LNHDA and CDR2 is SQIVND (reference sequence). The ends were cut back, 3 bases at V and 4 bases at J, with 12 bases in the middle. The sample comes from a study of blood T cell repertoires in COVID-19. At the level of the study: From T cells, B-cell-depleted T cells, or PBMCs came the material, which was cDNA or gDNA.

Sequenced input: peripheral blood. The rearrangement uses TRBV19 and TRBJ1-2; D is ambiguous. The source is a woman of 80 years or more with acute or convalescent COVID-19. In DNA form, the CDR3 reads TGTGCCAGTAGTATCAGCAGGCCCAGCTATGGCTACACCTTC. Its protein product is CASSISRPSYGYTF.